The T cell receptor beta chain under discussion was sequenced for a study of a mutant IDH1 vaccine in newly diagnosed glioma. The wider study: The timing of visit V12 was week 35, and that of visit V13 was week 47. Study-wide results and caveats: Patients mounted vaccine-induced immune responses in just over 90% of cases.

Time point here: week 47, end of study. Each dose delivered 300 ug of mutant IDH1 20-mer peptide subcutaneously with imiquimod. Patients had eight vaccinations, in weeks 1, 3, 5, 7, 11, 15, 19 and 23. Patients carried new grade 3 or 4 IDH1-mutant astrocytomas lacking nuclear ATRX. Sequencing used immunoSEQ multiplex PCR; TCRdb keeps in-frame clones, though not all of them. The sample lists about 94,000 clones, around nine tenths occurring once. Of note for this clone: Its target is unknown.

The germline V gene has CDR1 MRHNA and CDR2 SNTAGT. V was clipped by 4 bases and J by 7 bases, with 20 bases between them. CDR3 length equals 15 residues. This chain uses TRBV6-4 with TRBJ2-7; D is tentatively TRBD1 or TRBD2 (6 bases each). The receptor comes from a woman aged 50 to 60 with glioma. This specimen consisted of PBMCs, obtained from a glioma patient whose treatment included an IDH1 peptide vaccine. The CDR3, as DNA: TGTGCCAGCAGTGCCCTTACAGGGCCCGCGGGGGAGCAGTACTTC. It is translated as CASSALTGPAGEQYF.